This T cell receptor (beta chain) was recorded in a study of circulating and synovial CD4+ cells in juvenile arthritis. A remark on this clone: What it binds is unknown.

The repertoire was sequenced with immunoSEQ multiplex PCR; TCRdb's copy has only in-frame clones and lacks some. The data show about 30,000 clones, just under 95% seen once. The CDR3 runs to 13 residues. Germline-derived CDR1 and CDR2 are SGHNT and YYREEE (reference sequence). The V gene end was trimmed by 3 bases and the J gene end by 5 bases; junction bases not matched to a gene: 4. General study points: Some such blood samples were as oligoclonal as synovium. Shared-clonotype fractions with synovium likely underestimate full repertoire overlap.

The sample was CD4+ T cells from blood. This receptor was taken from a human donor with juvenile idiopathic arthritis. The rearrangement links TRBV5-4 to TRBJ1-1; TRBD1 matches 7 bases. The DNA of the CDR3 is TGTGCCAGCAGCTGGGACAGTGGGACTGAAGCTTTCTTT. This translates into CASSWDSGTEAFF.